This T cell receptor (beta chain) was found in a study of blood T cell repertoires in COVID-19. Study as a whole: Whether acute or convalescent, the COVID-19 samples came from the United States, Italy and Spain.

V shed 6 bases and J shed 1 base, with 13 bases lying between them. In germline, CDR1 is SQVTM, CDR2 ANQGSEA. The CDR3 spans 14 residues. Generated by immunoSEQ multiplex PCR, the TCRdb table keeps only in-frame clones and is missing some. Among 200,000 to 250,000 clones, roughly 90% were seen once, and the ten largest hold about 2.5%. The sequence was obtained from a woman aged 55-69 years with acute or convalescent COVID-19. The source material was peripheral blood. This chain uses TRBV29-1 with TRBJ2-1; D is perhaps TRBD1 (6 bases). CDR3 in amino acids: CSVGQLISYNEQFF. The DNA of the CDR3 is TGCAGCGTCGGACAGTTAATTTCCTACAATGAGCAGTTCTTC.